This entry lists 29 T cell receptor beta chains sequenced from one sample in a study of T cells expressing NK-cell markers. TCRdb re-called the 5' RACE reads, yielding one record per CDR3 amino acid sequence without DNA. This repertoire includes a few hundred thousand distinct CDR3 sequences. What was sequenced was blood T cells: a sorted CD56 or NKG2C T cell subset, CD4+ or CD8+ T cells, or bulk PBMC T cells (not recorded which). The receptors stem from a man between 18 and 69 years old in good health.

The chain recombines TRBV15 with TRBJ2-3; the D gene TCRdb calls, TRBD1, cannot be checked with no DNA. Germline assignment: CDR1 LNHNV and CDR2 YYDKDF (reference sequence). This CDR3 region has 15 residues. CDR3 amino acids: CATSRRWGVTDTQYF. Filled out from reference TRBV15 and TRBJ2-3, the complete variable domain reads DAMVIQNPRYQVTQFGKPVTLSCSQTLNHNVMYWYQQKSSQAPKLLFHYYDKDFNNEADTPDNFQSRRPNTSFCFLDIRSPGLGDTAMYLCATSRRWGVTDTQYFGPGTRLTVL.

CDR3 amino acids: CASSFLVQFGEQYF. The rearrangement uses TRBV5-6 and TRBJ2-7. The CDR3 extends over 14 amino acids. The germline V gene encodes CDR1 SGHDT and CDR2 YYEEEE. Full variable domain (remainder filled in from reference TRBV5-6 and TRBJ2-7): DAGVTQSPTHLIKTRGQQVTLRCSPKSGHDTVSWYQQALGQGPQFIFQYYEEEERQRGNFPDRFSGHQFPNYSSELNVNALLLGDSALYLCASSFLVQFGEQYFGPGTRLTVT.

The CDR3 reads CASRLSGGSGEQFF. The V call is TRBV9, the J call TRBJ2-1; TCRdb proposes TRBD1, but this gene call is untestable without DNA. Germline lookup yields CDR1 SGDLS and CDR2 YYNGEE. The CDR3 runs 14 residues.

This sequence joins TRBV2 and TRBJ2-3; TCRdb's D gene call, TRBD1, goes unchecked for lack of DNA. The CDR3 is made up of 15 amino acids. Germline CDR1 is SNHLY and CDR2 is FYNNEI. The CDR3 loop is CASRVLGGRADTQYF.

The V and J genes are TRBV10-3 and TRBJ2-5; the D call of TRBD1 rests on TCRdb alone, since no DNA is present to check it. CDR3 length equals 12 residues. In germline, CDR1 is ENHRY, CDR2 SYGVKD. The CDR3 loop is CAISQGGETQYF.

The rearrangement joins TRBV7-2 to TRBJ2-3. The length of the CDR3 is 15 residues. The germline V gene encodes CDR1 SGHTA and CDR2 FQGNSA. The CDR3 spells CASSLTDLSTDTQYF.

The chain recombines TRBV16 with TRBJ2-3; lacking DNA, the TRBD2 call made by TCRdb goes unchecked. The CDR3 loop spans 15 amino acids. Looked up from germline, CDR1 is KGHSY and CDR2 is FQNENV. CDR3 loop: CASSQSPGGLDTQYF.

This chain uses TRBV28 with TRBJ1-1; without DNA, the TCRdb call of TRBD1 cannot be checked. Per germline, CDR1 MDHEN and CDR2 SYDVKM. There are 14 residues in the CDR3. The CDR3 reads CASSRPLANTEAFF.

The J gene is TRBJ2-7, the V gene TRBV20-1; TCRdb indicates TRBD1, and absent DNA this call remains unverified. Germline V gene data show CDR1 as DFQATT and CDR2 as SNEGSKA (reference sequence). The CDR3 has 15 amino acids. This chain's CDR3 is CSARDTGTSVYEQYF.

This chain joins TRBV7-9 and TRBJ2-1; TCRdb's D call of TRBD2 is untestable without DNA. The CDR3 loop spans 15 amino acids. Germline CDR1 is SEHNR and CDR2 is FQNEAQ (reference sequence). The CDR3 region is CASSLAAGGRNEQFF.

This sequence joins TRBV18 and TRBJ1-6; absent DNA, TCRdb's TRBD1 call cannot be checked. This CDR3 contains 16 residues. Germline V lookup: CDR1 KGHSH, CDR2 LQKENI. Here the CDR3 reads CASSRTPLSYNSPLHF.

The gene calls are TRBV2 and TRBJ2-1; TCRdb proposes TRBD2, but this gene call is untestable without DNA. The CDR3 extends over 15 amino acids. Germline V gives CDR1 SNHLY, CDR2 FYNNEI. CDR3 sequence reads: CASSSPGLGSNEQFF. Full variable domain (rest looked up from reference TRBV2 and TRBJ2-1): EPEVTQTPSHQVTQMGQEVILRCVPISNHLYFYWYRQILGQKVEFLVSFYNNEISEKSEIFDDQFSVERPDGSNFTLKIRSTKLEDSAMYFCASSSPGLGSNEQFFGPGTRLTVL.

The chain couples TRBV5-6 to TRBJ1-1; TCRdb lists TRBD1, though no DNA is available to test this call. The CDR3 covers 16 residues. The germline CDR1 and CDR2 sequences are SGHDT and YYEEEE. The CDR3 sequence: CASSFWSGNRNTEAFF.

The CDR3 is CSVADRGQVTGELFF. The gene calls are TRBV29-1 and TRBJ2-2; TCRdb proposes TRBD1, but this gene call is untestable without DNA. Germline V CDR1 and CDR2: SQVTM, ANQGSEA. The CDR3 extends over 15 amino acids.

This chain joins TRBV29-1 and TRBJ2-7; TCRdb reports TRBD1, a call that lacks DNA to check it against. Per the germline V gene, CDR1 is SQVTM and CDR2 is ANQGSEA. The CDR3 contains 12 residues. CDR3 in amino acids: CSVRRDLHEQYF.

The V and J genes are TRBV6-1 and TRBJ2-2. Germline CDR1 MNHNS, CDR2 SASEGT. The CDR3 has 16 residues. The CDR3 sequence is CASSEHGFLDTGELFF.

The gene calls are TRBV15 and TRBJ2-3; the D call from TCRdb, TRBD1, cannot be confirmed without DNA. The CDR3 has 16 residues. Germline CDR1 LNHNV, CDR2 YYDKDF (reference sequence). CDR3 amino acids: CATSREIQGGGDTQYF.

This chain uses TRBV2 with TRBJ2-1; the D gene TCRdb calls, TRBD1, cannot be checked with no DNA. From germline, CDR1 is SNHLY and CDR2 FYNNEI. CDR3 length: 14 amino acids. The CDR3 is CASTTGGRYNEQFF.

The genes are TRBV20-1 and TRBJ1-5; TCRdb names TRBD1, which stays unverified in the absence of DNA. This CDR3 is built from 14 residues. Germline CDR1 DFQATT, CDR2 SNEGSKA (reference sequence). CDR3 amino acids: CSASLGGFNQPQHF.

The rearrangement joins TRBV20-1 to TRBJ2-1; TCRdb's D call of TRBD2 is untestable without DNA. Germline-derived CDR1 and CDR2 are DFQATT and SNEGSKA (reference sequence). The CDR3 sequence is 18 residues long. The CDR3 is CSATGPAIGGGALNEQFF.

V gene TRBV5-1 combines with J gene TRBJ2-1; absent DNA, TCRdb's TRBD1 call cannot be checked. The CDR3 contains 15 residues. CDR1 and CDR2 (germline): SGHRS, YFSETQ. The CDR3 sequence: CASSLSERAQGEQFF.

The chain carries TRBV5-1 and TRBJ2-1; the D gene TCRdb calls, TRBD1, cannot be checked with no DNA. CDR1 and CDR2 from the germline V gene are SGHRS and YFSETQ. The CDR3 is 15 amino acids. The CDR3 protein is CASSPGTSGDNEQFF.

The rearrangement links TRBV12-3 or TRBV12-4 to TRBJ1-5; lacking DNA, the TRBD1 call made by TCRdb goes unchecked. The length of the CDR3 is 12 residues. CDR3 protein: CASKQGYQPQHF.

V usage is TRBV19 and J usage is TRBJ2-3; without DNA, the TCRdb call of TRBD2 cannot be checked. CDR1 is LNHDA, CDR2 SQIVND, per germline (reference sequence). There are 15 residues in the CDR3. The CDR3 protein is CATGTSGASTDTQYF.

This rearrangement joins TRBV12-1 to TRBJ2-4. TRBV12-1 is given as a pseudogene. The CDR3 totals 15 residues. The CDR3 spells CASSFSCFAENIQYF.

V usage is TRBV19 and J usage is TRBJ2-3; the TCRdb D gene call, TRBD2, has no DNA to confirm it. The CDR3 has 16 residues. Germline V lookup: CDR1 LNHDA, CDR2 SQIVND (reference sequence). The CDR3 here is CASNMRLAGGTDTQYF.

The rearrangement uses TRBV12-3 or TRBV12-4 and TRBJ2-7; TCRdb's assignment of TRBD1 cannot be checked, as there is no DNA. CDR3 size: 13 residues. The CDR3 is CASRGTAYYEQYF.

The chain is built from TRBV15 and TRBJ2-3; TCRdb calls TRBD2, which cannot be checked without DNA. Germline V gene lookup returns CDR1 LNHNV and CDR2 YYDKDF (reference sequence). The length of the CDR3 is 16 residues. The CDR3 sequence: CATSGVSGGAVNTQYF.

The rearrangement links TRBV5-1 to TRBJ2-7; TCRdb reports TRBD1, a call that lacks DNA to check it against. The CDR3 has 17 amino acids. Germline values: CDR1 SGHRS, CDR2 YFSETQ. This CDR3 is CASSLGGTGVGSYEQYF.